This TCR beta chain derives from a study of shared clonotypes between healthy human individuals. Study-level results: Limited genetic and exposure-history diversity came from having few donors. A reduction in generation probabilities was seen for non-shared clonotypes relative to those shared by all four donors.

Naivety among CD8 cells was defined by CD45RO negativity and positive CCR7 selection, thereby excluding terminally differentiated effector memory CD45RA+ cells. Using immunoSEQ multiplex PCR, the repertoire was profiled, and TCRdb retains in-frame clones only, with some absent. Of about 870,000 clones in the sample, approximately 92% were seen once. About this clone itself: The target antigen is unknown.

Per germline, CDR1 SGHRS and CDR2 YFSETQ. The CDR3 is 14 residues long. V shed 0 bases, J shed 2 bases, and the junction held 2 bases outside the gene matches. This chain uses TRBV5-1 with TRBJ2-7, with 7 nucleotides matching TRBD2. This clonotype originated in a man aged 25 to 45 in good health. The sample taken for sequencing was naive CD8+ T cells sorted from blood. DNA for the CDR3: TGCGCCAGCAGCTTGGGTACTAGCGCCTACGAGCAGTACTTC. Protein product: CASSLGTSAYEQYF.